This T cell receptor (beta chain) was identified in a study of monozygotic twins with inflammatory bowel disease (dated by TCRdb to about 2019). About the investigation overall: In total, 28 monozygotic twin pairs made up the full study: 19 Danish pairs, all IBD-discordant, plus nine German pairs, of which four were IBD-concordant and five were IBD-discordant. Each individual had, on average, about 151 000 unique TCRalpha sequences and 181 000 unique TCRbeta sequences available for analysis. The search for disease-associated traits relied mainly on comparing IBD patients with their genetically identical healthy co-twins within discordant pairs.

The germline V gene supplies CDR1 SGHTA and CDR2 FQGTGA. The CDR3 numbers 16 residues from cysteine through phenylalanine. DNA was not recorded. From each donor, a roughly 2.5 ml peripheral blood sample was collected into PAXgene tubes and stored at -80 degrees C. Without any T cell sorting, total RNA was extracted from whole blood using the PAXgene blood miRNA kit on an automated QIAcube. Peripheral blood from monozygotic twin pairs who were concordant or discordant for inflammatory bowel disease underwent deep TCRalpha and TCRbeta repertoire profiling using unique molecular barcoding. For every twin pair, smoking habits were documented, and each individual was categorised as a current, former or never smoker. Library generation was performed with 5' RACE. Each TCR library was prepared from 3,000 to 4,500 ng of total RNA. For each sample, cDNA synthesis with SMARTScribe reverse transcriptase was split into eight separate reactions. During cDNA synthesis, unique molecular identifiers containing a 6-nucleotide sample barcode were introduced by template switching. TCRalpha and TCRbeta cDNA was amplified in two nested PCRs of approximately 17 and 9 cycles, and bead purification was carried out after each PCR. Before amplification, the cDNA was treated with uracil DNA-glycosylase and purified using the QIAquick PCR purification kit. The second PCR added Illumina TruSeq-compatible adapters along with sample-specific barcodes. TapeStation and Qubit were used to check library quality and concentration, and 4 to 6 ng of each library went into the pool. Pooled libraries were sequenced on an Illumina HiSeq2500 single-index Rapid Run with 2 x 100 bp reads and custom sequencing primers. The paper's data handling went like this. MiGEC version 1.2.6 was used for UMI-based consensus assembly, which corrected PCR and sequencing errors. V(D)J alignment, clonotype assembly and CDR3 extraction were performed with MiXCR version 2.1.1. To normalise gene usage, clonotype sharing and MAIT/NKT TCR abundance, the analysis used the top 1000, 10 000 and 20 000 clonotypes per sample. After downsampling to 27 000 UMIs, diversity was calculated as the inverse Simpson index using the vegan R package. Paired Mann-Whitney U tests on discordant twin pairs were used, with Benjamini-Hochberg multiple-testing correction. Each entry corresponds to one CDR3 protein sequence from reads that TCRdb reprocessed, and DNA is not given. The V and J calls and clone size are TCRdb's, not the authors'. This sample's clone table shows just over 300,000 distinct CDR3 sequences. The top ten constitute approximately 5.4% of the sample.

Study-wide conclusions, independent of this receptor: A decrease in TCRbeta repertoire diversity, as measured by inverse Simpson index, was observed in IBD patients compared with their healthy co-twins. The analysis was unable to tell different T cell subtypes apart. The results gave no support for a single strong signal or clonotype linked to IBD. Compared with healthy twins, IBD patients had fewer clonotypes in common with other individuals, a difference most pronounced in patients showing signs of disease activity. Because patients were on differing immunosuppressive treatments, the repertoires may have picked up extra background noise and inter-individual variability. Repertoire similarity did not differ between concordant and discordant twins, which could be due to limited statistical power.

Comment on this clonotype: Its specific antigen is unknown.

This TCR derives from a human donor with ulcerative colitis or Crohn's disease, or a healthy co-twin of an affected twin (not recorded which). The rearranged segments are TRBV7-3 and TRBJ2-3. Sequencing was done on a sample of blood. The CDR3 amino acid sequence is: CASSSSLDSSTDTQYF.